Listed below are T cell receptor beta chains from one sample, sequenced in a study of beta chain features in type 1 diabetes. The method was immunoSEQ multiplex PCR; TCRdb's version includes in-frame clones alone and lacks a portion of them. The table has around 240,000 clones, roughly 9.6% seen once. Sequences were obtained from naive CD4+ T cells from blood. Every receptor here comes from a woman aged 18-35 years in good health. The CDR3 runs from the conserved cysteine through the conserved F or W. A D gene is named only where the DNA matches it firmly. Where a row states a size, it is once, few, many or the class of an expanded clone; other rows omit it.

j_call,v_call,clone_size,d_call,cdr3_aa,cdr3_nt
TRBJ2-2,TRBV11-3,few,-,CASSLERNTGELFF,TGTGCCAGCAGCTTAGAGAGGAACACCGGGGAGCTGTTTTTT
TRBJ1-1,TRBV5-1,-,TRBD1,CASSSADRGTEAFF,TGCGCCAGCAGCTCCGCGGACAGGGGGACTGAAGCTTTCTTT
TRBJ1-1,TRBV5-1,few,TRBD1,CASSPGTVNTEAFF,TGCGCCAGCAGCCCCGGGACAGTGAACACTGAAGCTTTCTTT
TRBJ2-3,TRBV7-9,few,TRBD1,CASSTRDRATDTQYF,TGTGCCAGCAGCACCCGGGACAGGGCTACAGATACGCAGTATTTT
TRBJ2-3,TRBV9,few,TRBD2,CASSVSSGNTDTQYF,TGTGCCAGCAGCGTCTCTAGCGGGAACACAGATACGCAGTATTTT
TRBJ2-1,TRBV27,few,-,CASSWTGDYNEQFF,TGTGCCAGCAGTTGGACGGGAGACTACAATGAGCAGTTCTTC
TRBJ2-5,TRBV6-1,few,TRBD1,CASSGTGPSGLTQYF,TGTGCCAGCAGTGGGACAGGCCCATCCGGTTTGACCCAGTACTTC
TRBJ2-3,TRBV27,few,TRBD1,CASSSSRQGDTQYF,TGTGCCAGCAGTTCCTCCAGACAGGGCGATACGCAGTATTTT
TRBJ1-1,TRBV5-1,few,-,CASSFGAVTEAFF,TGCGCCAGCAGCTTTGGGGCAGTCACTGAAGCTTTCTTT
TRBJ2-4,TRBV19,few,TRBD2,CASSIDRRREGIQYF,TGTGCCAGTAGTATAGATCGTCGGAGGGAGGGCATTCAGTACTTC
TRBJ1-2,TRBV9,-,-,CASSVATGDYGYTF,TGTGCCAGCAGCGTAGCCACCGGGGACTATGGCTACACCTTC
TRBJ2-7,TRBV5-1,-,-,CASSLEGQGRDEQYF,TGCGCCAGCAGCTTGGAAGGGCAGGGTCGGGACGAGCAGTACTTC
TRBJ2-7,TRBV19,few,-,CASSIAGGYEQYF,TGTGCCAGTAGTATCGCAGGCGGGTACGAGCAGTACTTC
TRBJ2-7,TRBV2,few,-,CASTDSPLREQYF,TGTGCCAGCACGGACAGCCCTCTCAGGGAGCAGTACTTC
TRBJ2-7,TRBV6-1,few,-,CASSAGGGQYF,TGTGCCAGCAGTGCAGGTGGAGGGCAGTACTTC
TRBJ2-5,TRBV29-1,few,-,CSAPIAVGETQYF,TGCAGCGCCCCAATAGCGGTTGGGGAGACCCAGTACTTC
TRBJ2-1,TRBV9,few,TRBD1,CASSASGGLPDNEQFF,TGTGCCAGCAGCGCTTCAGGGGGCTTGCCCGACAATGAGCAGTTCTTC
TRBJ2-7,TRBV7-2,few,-,CASTYRAGEQYF,TGTGCCAGCACCTATCGGGCGGGGGAGCAGTACTTC
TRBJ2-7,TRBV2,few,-,CASSERTFSYEQYF,TGTGCCAGCAGTGAGAGGACTTTCTCCTACGAGCAGTACTTC
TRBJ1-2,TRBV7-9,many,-,CASSSQGSGSGYTF,TGTGCCAGCAGCTCACAGGGTTCGGGTAGTGGCTACACCTTC
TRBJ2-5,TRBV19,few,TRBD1,CASSQATGGEGTQYF,TGTGCCAGTAGTCAAGCGACAGGGGGCGAGGGGACCCAGTACTTC
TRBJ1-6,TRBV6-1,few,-,CASSAGGSSYNSPLHF,TGTGCCAGCAGTGCCGGGGGAAGCTCCTATAATTCACCCCTCCACTTT
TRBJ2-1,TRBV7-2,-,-,CASRPRSYNEQFF,TGTGCCAGCAGGCCTAGATCCTACAATGAGCAGTTCTTC
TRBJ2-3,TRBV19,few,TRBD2,CASRKKAGDRTDTQYF,TGTGCCAGTAGGAAAAAAGCGGGGGACCGCACAGATACGCAGTATTTT
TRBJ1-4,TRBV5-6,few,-,CASSFLTLTTNEKLFF,TGTGCCAGCAGCTTTCTTACCCTAACAACTAATGAAAAACTGTTTTTT
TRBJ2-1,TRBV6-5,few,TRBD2,CASSSPGGGPYNEQFF,TGTGCCAGCAGTTCTCCGGGCGGGGGGCCCTACAATGAGCAGTTCTTC
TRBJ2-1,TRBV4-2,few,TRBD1,CASSQDLPDRGNEQFF,TGTGCCAGCAGCCAAGATCTCCCGGACAGGGGCAATGAGCAGTTCTTC
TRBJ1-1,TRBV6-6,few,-,CASSQGRTEAFF,TGTGCCAGCAGCCAGGGTCGGACTGAAGCTTTCTTT
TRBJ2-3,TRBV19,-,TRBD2,CASSIAPLAGSSTDTQYF,TGTGCCAGTAGTATAGCTCCACTAGCGGGATCTAGCACAGATACGCAGTATTTT
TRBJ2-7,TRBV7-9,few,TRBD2,CAISGSPTYEQYF,TGTGCAATTAGCGGGAGTCCCACCTACGAGCAGTACTTC
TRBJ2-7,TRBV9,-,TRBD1,CASSPGQGASYEQYF,TGTGCCAGCAGCCCGGGACAGGGGGCCTCCTACGAGCAGTACTTC
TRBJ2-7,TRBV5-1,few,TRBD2,CASSSAGTSGIRISEQYF,TGCGCCAGCAGCTCGGCCGGGACTAGCGGGATTAGAATTTCCGAGCAGTACTTC
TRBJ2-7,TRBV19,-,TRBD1,CASSPGTVESSYEQYF,TGTGCCAGTAGTCCAGGGACAGTGGAGAGCTCCTACGAGCAGTACTTC
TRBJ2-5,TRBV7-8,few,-,CASSLSGVGETQYF,TGTGCCAGCAGCTTATCGGGAGTGGGGGAGACCCAGTACTTC
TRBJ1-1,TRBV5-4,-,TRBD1,CASTEGQVNTEAFF,TGTGCCAGCACCGAAGGACAGGTGAACACTGAAGCTTTCTTT
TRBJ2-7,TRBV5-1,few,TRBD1,CASSSGTGSYEQYF,TGCGCCAGCAGTTCCGGGACAGGGTCCTACGAGCAGTACTTC
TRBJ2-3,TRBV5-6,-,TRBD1,CASSPRTGADTQYF,TGTGCCAGCAGCCCAAGGACAGGTGCAGATACGCAGTATTTT
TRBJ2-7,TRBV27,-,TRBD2,CASSSSVTSGSYEQYF,TGTGCCAGCAGTTCCTCGGTGACTAGCGGGAGCTACGAGCAGTACTTC
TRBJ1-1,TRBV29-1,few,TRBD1,CSVYGTGTNTEAFF,TGCAGCGTTTATGGGACAGGGACGAACACTGAAGCTTTCTTT
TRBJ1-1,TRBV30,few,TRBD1,CAWDIQGASTEAFF,TGTGCCTGGGATATACAGGGGGCAAGCACTGAAGCTTTCTTT
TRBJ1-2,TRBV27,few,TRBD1,CASSFSIQGARGGYTF,TGTGCCAGCAGTTTTTCAATACAGGGGGCGAGAGGTGGCTACACCTTC
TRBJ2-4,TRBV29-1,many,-,CSVEVLAKNIQYF,TGCAGCGTTGAGGTACTAGCCAAAAACATTCAGTACTTC
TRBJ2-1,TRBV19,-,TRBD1,CASSLLTGGKYNEQFF,TGTGCCAGTAGTCTTCTCACAGGGGGAAAATACAATGAGCAGTTCTTC
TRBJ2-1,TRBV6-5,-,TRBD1,CASSPTGGPYNEQFF,TGTGCCAGCAGTCCCACAGGGGGGCCCTACAATGAGCAGTTCTTC
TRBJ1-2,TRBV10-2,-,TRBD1,CASSVQGASAGYTF,TGCGCCAGCAGTGTGCAGGGGGCGTCTGCGGGCTACACCTTC
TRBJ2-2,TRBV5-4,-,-,CASSSILTRGTAGELFF,TGTGCCAGCAGCTCAATTTTAACCCGGGGAACCGCCGGGGAGCTGTTTTTT
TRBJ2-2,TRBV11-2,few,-,CASSPSSTGELFF,TGTGCCAGCAGTCCAAGTAGCACCGGGGAGCTGTTTTTT
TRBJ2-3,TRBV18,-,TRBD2,CASSQGTSGMGTDTQYF,TGTGCCAGCTCACAAGGGACTAGCGGGATGGGCACAGATACGCAGTATTTT
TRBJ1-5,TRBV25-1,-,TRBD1,CASSESGQGESQPQHF,TGTGCCAGCAGTGAATCCGGACAGGGAGAGAGCCAGCCCCAGCATTTT